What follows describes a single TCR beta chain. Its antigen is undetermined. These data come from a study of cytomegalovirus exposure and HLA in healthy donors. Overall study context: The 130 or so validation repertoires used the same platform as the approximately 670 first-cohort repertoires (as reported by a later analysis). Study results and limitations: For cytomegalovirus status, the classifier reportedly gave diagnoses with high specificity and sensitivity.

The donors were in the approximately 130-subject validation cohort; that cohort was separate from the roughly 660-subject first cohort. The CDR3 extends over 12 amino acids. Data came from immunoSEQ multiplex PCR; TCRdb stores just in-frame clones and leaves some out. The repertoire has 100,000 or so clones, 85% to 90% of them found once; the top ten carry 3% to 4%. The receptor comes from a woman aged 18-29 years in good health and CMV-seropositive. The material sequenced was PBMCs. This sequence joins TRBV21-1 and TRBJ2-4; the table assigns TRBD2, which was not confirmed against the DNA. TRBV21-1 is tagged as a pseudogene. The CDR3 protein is CASTGTKNIQYF. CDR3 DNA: TGTGCCAGCACCGGGACTAAAAACATTCAGTACTTC.